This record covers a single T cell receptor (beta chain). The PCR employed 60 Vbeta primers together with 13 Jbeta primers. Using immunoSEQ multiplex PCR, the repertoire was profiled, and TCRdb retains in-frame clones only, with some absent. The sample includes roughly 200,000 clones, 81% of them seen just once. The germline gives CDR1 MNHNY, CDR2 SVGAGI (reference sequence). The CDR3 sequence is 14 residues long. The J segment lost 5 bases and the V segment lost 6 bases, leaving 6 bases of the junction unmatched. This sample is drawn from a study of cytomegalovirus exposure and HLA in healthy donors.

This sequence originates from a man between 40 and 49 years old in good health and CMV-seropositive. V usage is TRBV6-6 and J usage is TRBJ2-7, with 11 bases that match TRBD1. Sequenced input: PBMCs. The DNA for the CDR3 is TGTGCCAGCAGCTCGGACAGGGGGCAGGACGAGCAGTACTTC. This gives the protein CASSSDRGQDEQYF.